This TCR beta chain was obtained from a study of blood T cell repertoires in COVID-19. The method was immunoSEQ multiplex PCR; TCRdb's version includes in-frame clones alone and lacks a portion of them. This sample has tens of thousands of clones, with under 80% found just once. The sample comprised peripheral blood. This sequence originates from a human donor in a cohort sampled during active COVID-19.

The CDR3 DNA reads TGCGCCAGCAGCCAAGATAGAAGCGGGAGTCTAAATGAGCAGTTCTTC. This translates into CASSQDRSGSLNEQFF. The chain links TRBV4-3 to TRBJ2-1; 8 bases are a match to TRBD2. CDR3 length equals 16 residues. CDR1 LGHNA and CDR2 YSLEER come from the germline V gene. The J segment lost 7 bases and the V segment lost 0 bases, leaving 8 bases of the junction unmatched.